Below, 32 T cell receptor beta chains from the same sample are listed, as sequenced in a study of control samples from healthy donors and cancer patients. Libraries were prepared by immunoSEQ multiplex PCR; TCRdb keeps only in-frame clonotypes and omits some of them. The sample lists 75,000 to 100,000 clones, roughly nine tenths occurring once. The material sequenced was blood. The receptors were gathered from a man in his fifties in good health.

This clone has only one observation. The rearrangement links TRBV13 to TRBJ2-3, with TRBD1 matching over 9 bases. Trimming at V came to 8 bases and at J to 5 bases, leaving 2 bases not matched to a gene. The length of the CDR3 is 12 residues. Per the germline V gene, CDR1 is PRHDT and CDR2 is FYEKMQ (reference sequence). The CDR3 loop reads CASGQGKDTQYF. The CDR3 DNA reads TGTGCCAGCGGACAGGGGAAAGATACGCAGTATTTT.

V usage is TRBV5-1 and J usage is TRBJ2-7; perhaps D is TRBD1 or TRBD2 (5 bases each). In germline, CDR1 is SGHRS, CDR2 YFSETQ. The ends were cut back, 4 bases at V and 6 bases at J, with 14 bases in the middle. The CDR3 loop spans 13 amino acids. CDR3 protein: CASSPPRGREQYF. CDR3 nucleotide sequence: TGCGCCAGCAGCCCCCCCCGGGGCCGCGAGCAGTACTTC.

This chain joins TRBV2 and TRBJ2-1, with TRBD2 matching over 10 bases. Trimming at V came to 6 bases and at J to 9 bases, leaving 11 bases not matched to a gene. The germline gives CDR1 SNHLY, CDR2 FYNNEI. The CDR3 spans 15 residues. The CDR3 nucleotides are TGTGCCAGCAGCCCCATAGCGGGGGGATGGGGTGAGCAGTTCTTC. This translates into CASSPIAGGWGEQFF.

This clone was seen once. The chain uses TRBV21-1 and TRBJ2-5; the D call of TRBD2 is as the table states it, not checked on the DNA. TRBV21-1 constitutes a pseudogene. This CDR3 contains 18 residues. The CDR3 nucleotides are TGTGCCAGCAGCAAAGGGCGGGACTTGCAAGTCTTCCAAGAGACCCAGTACTTC. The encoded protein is CASSKGRDLQVFQETQYF.

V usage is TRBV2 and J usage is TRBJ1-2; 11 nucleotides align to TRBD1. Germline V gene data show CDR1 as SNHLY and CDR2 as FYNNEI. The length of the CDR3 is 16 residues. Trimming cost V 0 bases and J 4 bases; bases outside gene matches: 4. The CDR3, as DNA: TGTGCCAGCAGTGAAGCCCGGACAGGGGGCGGCTATGGCTACACCTTC. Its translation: CASSEARTGGGYGYTF.

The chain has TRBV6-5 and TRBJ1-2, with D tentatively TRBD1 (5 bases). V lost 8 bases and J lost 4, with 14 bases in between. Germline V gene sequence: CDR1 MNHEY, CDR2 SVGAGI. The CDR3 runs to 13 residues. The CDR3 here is CASCDRGIYGYTF. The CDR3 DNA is TGTGCCAGCTGCGACCGGGGGATCTATGGCTACACCTTC.

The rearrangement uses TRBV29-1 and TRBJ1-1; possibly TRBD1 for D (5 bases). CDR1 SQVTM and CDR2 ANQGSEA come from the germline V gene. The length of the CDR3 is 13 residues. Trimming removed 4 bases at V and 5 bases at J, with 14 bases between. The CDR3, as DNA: TGCAGCGTTGTTGAGGGGTATAAAACTGAAGCTTTCTTT. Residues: CSVVEGYKTEAFF.

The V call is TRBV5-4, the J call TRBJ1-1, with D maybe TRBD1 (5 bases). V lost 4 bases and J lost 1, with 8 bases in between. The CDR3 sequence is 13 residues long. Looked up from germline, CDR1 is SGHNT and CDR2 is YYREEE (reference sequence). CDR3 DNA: TGTGCCAGCAGCGCTGGACAGAACACTGAAGCTTTCTTT. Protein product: CASSAGQNTEAFF.

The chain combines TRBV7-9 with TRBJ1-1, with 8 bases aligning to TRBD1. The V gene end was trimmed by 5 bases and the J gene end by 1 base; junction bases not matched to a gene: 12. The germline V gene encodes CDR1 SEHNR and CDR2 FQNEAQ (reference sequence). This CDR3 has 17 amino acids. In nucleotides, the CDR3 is TGTGCCAGCAGCCGTTATCTTATCGACAGGGGGAACACTGAAGCTTTCTTT. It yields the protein CASSRYLIDRGNTEAFF.

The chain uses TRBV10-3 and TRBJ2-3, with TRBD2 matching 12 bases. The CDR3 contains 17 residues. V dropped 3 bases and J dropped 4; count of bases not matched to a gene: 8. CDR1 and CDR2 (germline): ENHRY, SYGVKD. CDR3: CAISDPPTSGGADTQYF. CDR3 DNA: TGTGCCATCAGTGACCCCCCGACTAGCGGGGGTGCAGATACGCAGTATTTT.

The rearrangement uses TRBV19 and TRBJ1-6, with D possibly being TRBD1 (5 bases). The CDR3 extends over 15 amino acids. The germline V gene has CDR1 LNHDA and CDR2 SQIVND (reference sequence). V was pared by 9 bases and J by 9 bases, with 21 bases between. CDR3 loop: CASRSPGSNTSPLHF. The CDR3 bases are TGTGCCAGCCGCAGCCCAGGGTCTAATACTTCACCCCTCCACTTT.

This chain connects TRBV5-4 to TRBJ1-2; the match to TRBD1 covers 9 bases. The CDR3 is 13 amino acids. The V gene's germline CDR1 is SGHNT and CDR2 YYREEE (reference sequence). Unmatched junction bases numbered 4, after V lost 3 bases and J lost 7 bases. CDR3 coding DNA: TGTGCCAGCAGCTCACAGGGGGCGGGTGGCTACACCTTC. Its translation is CASSSQGAGGYTF.

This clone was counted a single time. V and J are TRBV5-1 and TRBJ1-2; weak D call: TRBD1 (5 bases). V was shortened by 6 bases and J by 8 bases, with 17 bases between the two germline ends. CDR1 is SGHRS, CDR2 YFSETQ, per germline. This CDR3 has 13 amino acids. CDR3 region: CASTPGGGWGYTF. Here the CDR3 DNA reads TGCGCCAGCACCCCCGGGGGGGGTTGGGGCTACACCTTC.

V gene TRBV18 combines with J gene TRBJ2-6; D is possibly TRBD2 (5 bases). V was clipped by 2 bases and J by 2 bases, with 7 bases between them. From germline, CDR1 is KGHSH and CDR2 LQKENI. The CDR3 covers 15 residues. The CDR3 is CASSPGGAGANVLTF. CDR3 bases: TGTGCCAGCTCACCAGGAGGCGCTGGGGCCAACGTCCTGACTTTC.

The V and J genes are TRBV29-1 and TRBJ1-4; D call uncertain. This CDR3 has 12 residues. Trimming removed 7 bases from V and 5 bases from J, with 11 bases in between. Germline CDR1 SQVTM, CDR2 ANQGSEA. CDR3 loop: CSALHANEKLFF. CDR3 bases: TGCAGCGCCCTCCATGCCAATGAAAAACTGTTTTTT.

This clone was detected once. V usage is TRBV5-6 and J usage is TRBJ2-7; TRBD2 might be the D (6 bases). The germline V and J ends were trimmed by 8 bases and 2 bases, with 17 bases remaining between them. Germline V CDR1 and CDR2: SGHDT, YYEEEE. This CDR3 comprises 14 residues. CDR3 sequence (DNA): TGTGCCAGTACAGCGATGGGGGAGGCCTACGAGCAGTACTTC. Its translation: CASTAMGEAYEQYF.

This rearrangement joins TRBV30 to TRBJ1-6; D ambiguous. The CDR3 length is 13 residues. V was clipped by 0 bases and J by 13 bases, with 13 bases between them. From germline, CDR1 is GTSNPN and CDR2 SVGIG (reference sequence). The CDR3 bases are TGTGCCTGGAGTGTAAAGCCCCTTGGGCCCCTCCACTTT. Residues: CAWSVKPLGPLHF.

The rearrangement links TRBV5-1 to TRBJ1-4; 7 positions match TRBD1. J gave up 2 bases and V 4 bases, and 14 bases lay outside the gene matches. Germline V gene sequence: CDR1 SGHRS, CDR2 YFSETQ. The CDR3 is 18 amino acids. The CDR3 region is CASSNGQALLATNEKLFF. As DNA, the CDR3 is TGCGCCAGCAGCAACGGACAGGCATTGCTTGCGACTAATGAAAAACTGTTTTTT.

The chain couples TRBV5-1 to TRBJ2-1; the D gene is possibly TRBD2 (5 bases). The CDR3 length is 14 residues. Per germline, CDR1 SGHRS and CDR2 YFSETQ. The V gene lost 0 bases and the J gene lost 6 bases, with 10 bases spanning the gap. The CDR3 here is CASSLGTYSNEQFF. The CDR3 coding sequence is TGCGCCAGCAGCTTGGGGACTTACAGCAATGAGCAGTTCTTC.

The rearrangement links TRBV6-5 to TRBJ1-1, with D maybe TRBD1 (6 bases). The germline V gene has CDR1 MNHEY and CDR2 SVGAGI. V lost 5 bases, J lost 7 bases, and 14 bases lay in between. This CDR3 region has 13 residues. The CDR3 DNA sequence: TGTGCCAGCAGTACCCGGGACAAAAGTGAAGCTTTCTTT. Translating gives CASSTRDKSEAFF.

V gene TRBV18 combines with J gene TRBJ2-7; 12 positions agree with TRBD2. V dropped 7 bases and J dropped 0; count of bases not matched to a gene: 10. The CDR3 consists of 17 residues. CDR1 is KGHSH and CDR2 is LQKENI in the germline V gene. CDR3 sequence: CASFPGLAGRSSYEQYF. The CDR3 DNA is TGTGCCAGCTTTCCGGGACTAGCGGGTCGGAGCTCCTACGAGCAGTACTTC. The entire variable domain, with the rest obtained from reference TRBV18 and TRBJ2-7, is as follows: NAGVMQNPRHLVRRRGQEARLRCSPMKGHSHVYWYRQLPEEGLKFMVYLQKENIIDESGMPKERFSAEFPKEGPSILRIQQVVRGDSAAYFCASFPGLAGRSSYEQYFGPGTRLTVT.

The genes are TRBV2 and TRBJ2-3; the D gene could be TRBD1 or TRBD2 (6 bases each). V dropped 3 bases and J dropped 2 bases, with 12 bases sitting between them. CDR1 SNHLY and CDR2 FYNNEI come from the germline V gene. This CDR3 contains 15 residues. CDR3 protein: CASSDWGADTDTQYF. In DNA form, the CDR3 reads TGTGCCAGCAGTGATTGGGGGGCAGACACAGATACGCAGTATTTT.

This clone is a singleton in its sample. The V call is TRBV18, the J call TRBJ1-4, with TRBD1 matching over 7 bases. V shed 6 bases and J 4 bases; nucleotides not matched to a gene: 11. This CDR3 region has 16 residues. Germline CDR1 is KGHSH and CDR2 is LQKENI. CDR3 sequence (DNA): TGTGCCAGCTCCGCTATCCCCGGGACAGTTAATGAAAAACTGTTTTTT. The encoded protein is CASSAIPGTVNEKLFF.

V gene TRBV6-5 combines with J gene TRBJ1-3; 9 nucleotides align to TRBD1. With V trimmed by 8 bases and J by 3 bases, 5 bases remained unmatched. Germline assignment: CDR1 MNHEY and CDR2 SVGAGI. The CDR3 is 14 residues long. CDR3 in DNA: TGTGCCAGCGGACGGACAGGGGTTGGAAACACCATATATTTT. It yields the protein CASGRTGVGNTIYF.

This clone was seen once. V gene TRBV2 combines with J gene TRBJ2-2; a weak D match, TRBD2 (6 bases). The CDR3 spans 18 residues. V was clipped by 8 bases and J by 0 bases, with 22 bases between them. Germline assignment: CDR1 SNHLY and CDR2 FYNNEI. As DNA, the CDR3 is TGTGCCAGCCGCTCTGGGACTCTCCACAACGCGAACACCGGGGAGCTGTTTTTT. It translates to CASRSGTLHNANTGELFF. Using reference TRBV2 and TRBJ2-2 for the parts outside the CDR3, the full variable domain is EPEVTQTPSHQVTQMGQEVILRCVPISNHLYFYWYRQILGQKVEFLVSFYNNEISEKSEIFDDQFSVERPDGSNFTLKIRSTKLEDSAMYFCASRSGTLHNANTGELFFGEGSRLTVL.

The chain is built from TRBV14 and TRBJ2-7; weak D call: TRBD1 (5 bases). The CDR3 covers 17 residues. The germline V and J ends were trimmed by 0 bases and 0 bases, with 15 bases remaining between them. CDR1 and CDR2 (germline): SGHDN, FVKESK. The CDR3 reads CASSQESAGMISYEQYF. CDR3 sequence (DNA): TGTGCCAGCAGCCAAGAGTCGGCAGGGATGATCTCCTACGAGCAGTACTTC.

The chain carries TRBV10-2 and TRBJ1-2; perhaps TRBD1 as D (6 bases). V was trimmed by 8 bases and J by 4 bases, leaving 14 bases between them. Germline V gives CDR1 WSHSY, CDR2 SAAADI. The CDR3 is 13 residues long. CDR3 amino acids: CASGSGQIYGYTF. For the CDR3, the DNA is TGCGCCAGCGGCTCCGGACAGATCTATGGCTACACCTTC.

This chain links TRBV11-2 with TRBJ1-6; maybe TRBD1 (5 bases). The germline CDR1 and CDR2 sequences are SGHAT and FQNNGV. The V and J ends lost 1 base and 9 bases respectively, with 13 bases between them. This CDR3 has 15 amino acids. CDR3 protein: CASSLGAGDGSPLHF. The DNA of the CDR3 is TGTGCCAGCAGCTTAGGGGCCGGGGACGGTTCACCCCTCCACTTT.

As DNA, the CDR3 is TGTGCCAGCAGCCAAGTGGGGCTGGGGCGGACTGAAGCTTTCTTT. This translates into CASSQVGLGRTEAFF. This chain uses TRBV4-2 with TRBJ1-1; D is possibly TRBD1 (5 bases). Germline V gives CDR1 LGHNA, CDR2 YNFKEQ. CDR3 length: 15 residues. Trimming cost V 1 base and J 5 bases, with 14 bases left between them.

The CDR3 sequence is CASSPYLGDGGNTIYF. Here the CDR3 DNA reads TGTGCCAGCAGCCCCTATCTCGGAGACGGTGGAAACACCATATATTTT. The V gene is TRBV3-1 (or the pseudogene TRBV3-2), the J gene TRBJ1-3; D call uncertain. Germline assignment: CDR1 LGHDT and CDR2 YNNKEL (reference sequence). Trimming took off 4 bases at V and 3 bases at J, with 16 bases between the two ends. This CDR3 spans 16 amino acids.

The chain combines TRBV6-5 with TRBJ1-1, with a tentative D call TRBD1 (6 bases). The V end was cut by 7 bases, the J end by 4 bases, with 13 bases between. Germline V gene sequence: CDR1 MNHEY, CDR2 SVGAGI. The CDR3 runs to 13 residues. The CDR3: CASNRGEGTEAFF. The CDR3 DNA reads TGTGCCAGCAATAGGGGGGAGGGCACTGAAGCTTTCTTT.

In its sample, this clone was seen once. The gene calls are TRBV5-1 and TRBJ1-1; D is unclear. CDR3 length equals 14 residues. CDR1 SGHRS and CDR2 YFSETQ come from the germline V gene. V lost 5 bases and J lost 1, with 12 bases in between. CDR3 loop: CASSSTQANTEAFF. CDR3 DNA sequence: TGCGCCAGCAGTTCTACACAAGCGAACACTGAAGCTTTCTTT.